What follows are 30 T cell receptor beta chains derived from one specimen sequenced in a study of blood T cell repertoires in COVID-19. Some clones are missing from TCRdb's copy, which holds only in-frame ones; the method was immunoSEQ multiplex PCR. Found here are about 230,000 clones, approximately 85% of them singletons; the top ten hold about 1%. The sequenced sample was peripheral blood. The source of these receptors is a middle-aged man with acute or convalescent COVID-19.

The chain couples TRBV19 to TRBJ1-2, with D unresolved. This CDR3 comprises 16 residues. The germline CDR1 and CDR2 sequences are LNHDA and SQIVND (reference sequence). V was cut by 4 bases and J by 5 bases, with 20 bases left in between. The CDR3 spells CASSKEGLASSYGYTF. The CDR3 DNA sequence: TGTGCCAGTAGTAAAGAGGGCCTAGCCTCTAGTTATGGCTACACCTTC.

J is TRBJ2-2 and V is TRBV6-2 or TRBV6-3; D is undetermined. V was shortened by 2 bases and J by 0 bases, with 16 bases between the two germline ends. The CDR3 sequence is 18 residues long. The germline V gene has CDR1 MNHEY and CDR2 SVGEGT. DNA of the CDR3: TGTGCCAGCAGTTACGACTCCCCTGGTCAGCCGAACACCGGGGAGCTGTTTTTT. It specifies CASSYDSPGQPNTGELFF.

The chain combines TRBV2 with TRBJ2-5; D remains ambiguous. V was clipped by 5 bases and J by 4 bases, with 14 bases between them. CDR1 and CDR2 from the germline V gene are SNHLY and FYNNEI. This CDR3 has 14 amino acids. The CDR3 DNA sequence: TGTGCCAGCAGTTTAGGCGGATTCTCAGAGACCCAGTACTTC. It codes for CASSLGGFSETQYF.

J is TRBJ1-5 and V is TRBV29-1, with a tentative D call TRBD1 (5 bases). CDR3 size: 15 residues. Trimming cost V 6 bases and J 4 bases, with 19 bases left between them. Germline CDR1 SQVTM, CDR2 ANQGSEA. CDR3 protein: CSVTFTGDKNQPQHF. The DNA for the CDR3 is TGCAGCGTCACATTTACAGGTGACAAAAATCAGCCCCAGCATTTT.

This chain links TRBV12-5 with TRBJ1-2; 8 bases are shared with TRBD1. CDR3 length equals 15 residues. Germline V lookup: CDR1 LGHNT, CDR2 FRNRAP. V was pared by 3 bases and J by 2 bases, with 5 bases of the junction left unmatched. The CDR3 spells CASGFSTGENYGYTF. The CDR3 DNA reads TGTGCTAGTGGTTTCTCGACAGGGGAGAACTATGGCTACACCTTC.

A single count supports this clone. The CDR3 region is CASSRDTRTDTQYF. DNA of the CDR3: TGTGCCAGCAGCCGGGACACCCGCACAGATACGCAGTATTTT. The chain uses TRBV11-3 and TRBJ2-3; possibly TRBD1 for D (6 bases). The V and J ends lost 5 bases and 1 base respectively, with 10 bases between them. This CDR3 is 14 amino acids long. CDR1 is SGHNT and CDR2 is YENEEA in the germline V gene.

This clone showed up just once. The rearrangement links TRBV7-9 to TRBJ2-5, with TRBD1 matching 7 bases. Germline assignment: CDR1 SEHNR and CDR2 FQNEAQ (reference sequence). V was clipped by 4 bases and J by 2 bases; unmatched bases: 4. This CDR3 comprises 14 residues. This CDR3 is CASSSTGIQETQYF. CDR3 DNA: TGTGCCAGCAGCTCGACAGGGATTCAAGAGACCCAGTACTTC.

The rearrangement joins TRBV2 to TRBJ1-6, with 10 bases that match TRBD1. The CDR3 extends over 15 amino acids. Trimming cost V 8 bases and J 7 bases; bases outside gene matches: 8. Germline-derived CDR1 and CDR2 are SNHLY and FYNNEI. The CDR3 sequence: CASVELGQGNSPLHF. In DNA, the CDR3 is TGTGCCAGCGTTGAATTGGGACAGGGGAATTCACCCCTCCACTTT.

The chain joins TRBV10-3 to TRBJ1-2; D possibly corresponds to TRBD1 (6 bases). Per germline, CDR1 ENHRY and CDR2 SYGVKD. The CDR3 covers 18 residues. Trimming stripped 5 bases from V and 1 base from J, with 23 bases between. The CDR3 DNA reads TGTGCCATCAGTACCATGGTACAGGGCCAATCCTTTAACTATGGCTACACCTTC. Its protein is CAISTMVQGQSFNYGYTF.

This sequence joins TRBV19 and TRBJ2-3; 8 nucleotides match TRBD1. In germline, CDR1 is LNHDA, CDR2 SQIVND (reference sequence). The CDR3 has 15 residues. After removal of 3 bases from V and 7 bases from J, the junction contained 9 bases not matched to a gene. This CDR3 is CASSILQGGLNTQYF. The CDR3, as DNA: TGTGCCAGTAGTATCCTACAGGGGGGCCTAAATACGCAGTATTTT. Supplemented by reference TRBV19 and TRBJ2-3, the full variable domain reads DGGITQSPKYLFRKEGQNVTLSCEQNLNHDAMYWYRQDPGQGLRLIYYSQIVNDFQKGDIAEGYSVSREKKESFPLTVTSAQKNPTAFYLCASSILQGGLNTQYFGPGTRLTVL.

V is TRBV2 and J is TRBJ1-1; D may be TRBD1 (5 bases). V was shortened by 9 bases and J by 3 bases, with 14 bases between the two germline ends. Germline CDR1 reads SNHLY; CDR2 reads FYNNEI. The CDR3 consists of 13 residues. CDR3 protein: CARSGPRHTEAFF. In nucleotides, the CDR3 is TGTGCCAGGTCAGGGCCGAGGCACACTGAAGCTTTCTTT.

The gene calls are TRBV19 and TRBJ1-5, with D maybe TRBD1 (6 bases). Per the germline V gene, CDR1 is LNHDA and CDR2 is SQIVND (reference sequence). The V end was cut by 5 bases, the J end by 5 bases, with 10 bases between. The CDR3 totals 13 residues. This chain's CDR3 is CASSATGYQPQHF. The CDR3 DNA sequence: TGTGCCAGTAGTGCGACAGGTTATCAGCCCCAGCATTTT.

This clone has just a few counts. The chain carries TRBV18 and TRBJ1-2; 7 positions agree with TRBD1. J was trimmed by 4 bases and V by 5 bases; bases with no gene match: 10. Germline CDR1 and CDR2: KGHSH and LQKENI. CDR3 size: 15 residues. The CDR3 here is CASSSQDRHIYGYTF. The CDR3 DNA sequence: TGTGCCAGCTCATCTCAGGACAGGCATATCTATGGCTACACCTTC.

This clone was counted a few times. The chain couples TRBV6-5 to TRBJ1-1; tentative D call: TRBD1 (5 bases). Between the trimmed V and J ends, which lost 7 bases and 3 bases, there was a span of 15 bases. CDR3 length equals 14 residues. The V gene's germline CDR1 is MNHEY and CDR2 SVGAGI. The CDR3 is CASTGREEYTEAFF. In DNA, the CDR3 is TGTGCCAGCACGGGCAGGGAGGAGTACACTGAAGCTTTCTTT.

With regard to this clone: Its ends do not fully match the called genes, so a read error is possible. This chain links TRBV7-7 with TRBJ1-1; a weak D match, TRBD1 (5 bases). Germline V gene sequence: CDR1 SSHAT, CDR2 FNYEAQ (reference sequence). This CDR3 is built from 13 residues. Written as DNA, the CDR3 is TGTGCTAGCAGCCACGACAGGAACACTGAAGCTTTCTTT. It specifies CASSHDRNTEAFF.

The sample holds a few counts of this clone. The genes are TRBV6-1 and TRBJ1-1; TRBD1 might be the D (5 bases). The germline V and J ends were trimmed by 1 base and 8 bases, with 8 bases remaining between them. The CDR3 covers 12 residues. Germline lookup yields CDR1 MNHNS and CDR2 SASEGT. As DNA, the CDR3 is TGTGCCAGCAGTGAAGGGACAATCGAAGCTTTCTTT. This gives the protein CASSEGTIEAFF.

The chain combines TRBV11-2 with TRBJ2-6; 7 bases agree with TRBD1. The CDR3 contains 15 residues. CDR1 is SGHAT, CDR2 FQNNGV, per germline. With 10 bases clipped from V and 4 bases from J, the junction kept 10 bases outside the gene matches. CDR3 loop: CATTLTGAGANVLTF. The CDR3 DNA follows: TGTGCCACCACCCTCACAGGGGCCGGGGCCAACGTCCTGACTTTC.

V gene TRBV19 combines with J gene TRBJ2-5; D is undetermined. CDR1 and CDR2 from the germline V gene are LNHDA and SQIVND (reference sequence). Trimming removed 2 bases at V and 4 bases at J, with 14 bases between. This CDR3 has 15 residues. CDR3 bases: TGTGCCAGTAGTATAAATCCGAGGCCAAGAGAGACCCAGTACTTC. Its translation is CASSINPRPRETQYF.

This chain links TRBV2 with TRBJ1-2; a weak D match, TRBD1 (6 bases). The CDR3 spans 12 residues. Germline CDR1 reads SNHLY; CDR2 reads FYNNEI. Trimming took 0 bases from V and 11 from J, leaving 10 bases between them. Here the CDR3 reads CASSEAVQGYTF. Written as DNA, the CDR3 is TGTGCCAGCAGTGAAGCCGTACAGGGATACACCTTC.

The V and J genes are TRBV5-1 and TRBJ1-2, with D tentatively TRBD1 (6 bases). This CDR3 comprises 14 residues. CDR1 is SGHRS and CDR2 is YFSETQ in the germline V gene. V was shortened by 5 bases and J by 4 bases, with 15 bases between the two germline ends. CDR3: CASRPQGQVYGYTF. The CDR3 coding sequence is TGCGCCAGCAGGCCACAGGGTCAGGTCTATGGCTACACCTTC.

This rearrangement joins TRBV7-9 to TRBJ2-1; 7 nucleotides align to TRBD2. After removal of 5 bases from V and 3 bases from J, the junction contained 16 bases not matched to a gene. Germline-derived CDR1 and CDR2 are SEHNR and FQNEAQ (reference sequence). This CDR3 is 18 amino acids long. The DNA of the CDR3 is TGTGCCAGCAGCGCTGACTACGGGACTATCAAGAACTACAATGAGCAGTTCTTC. Translated: CASSADYGTIKNYNEQFF.

This rearrangement joins TRBV6-6 to TRBJ1-5; TRBD1 agrees at 12 bases. CDR1 and CDR2 from the germline V gene are MNHNY and SVGAGI (reference sequence). J gave up 2 bases and V 5 bases, and 16 bases lay outside the gene matches. The CDR3 is made up of 20 amino acids. CDR3 loop: CASSLNLRDRGRKGNQPQHF. The CDR3 DNA is TGTGCCAGCAGTCTAAACCTCCGGGACAGGGGGCGCAAGGGCAATCAGCCCCAGCATTTT.

This clone turned up a few times. The chain is built from TRBV27 and TRBJ1-2, with D uncertain. Germline V gene data show CDR1 as MNHEY and CDR2 as SMNVEV (reference sequence). This CDR3 region has 14 residues. Trimming shortened V by 0 bases and J by 5 bases, and 10 bases separated the two germline ends. The CDR3 bases are TGTGCCAGCAGTTTATCGGGCACATTTTATGGCTACACCTTC. As protein: CASSLSGTFYGYTF.

The V and J genes are TRBV4-1 and TRBJ1-4; D unresolved. Trimming removed 2 bases at V and 5 bases at J, with 6 bases between. The CDR3 is 13 amino acids. Germline V gene sequence: CDR1 MGHRA, CDR2 YSYEKL. The CDR3 protein is CASSQWQNEKLFF. CDR3 coding DNA: TGCGCCAGCAGCCAATGGCAGAATGAAAAACTGTTTTTT.

The chain has TRBV29-1 and TRBJ1-2; 7 nucleotides align to TRBD1. The V segment lost 8 bases and the J segment 4 bases; nucleotides outside the gene matches: 7. This CDR3 comprises 12 residues. Per the germline V gene, CDR1 is SQVTM and CDR2 is ANQGSEA. The CDR3 reads CSSSGTVYGYTF. CDR3 nucleotide sequence: TGCAGCTCTTCCGGGACAGTCTATGGCTACACCTTC.

This chain uses TRBV7-9 with TRBJ1-2; 8 nucleotides match TRBD1. The germline CDR1 and CDR2 sequences are SEHNR and FQNEAQ (reference sequence). Trimming took 1 base from V and 5 from J; bases not matched to a gene: 6. The CDR3 loop spans 15 amino acids. The CDR3 here is CASSLEQGVAYGYTF. Here the CDR3 DNA reads TGTGCCAGCAGCTTAGAACAGGGGGTCGCATATGGCTACACCTTC.

The chain has TRBV30 and TRBJ2-3, with TRBD2 as a possible D gene (6 bases). Germline loops: CDR1 GTSNPN, CDR2 SVGIG (reference sequence). The CDR3 length is 13 residues. The V end was cut by 2 bases, the J end by 7 bases, with 13 bases between. CDR3: CAWSFPGVNTQYF. Written as DNA, the CDR3 is TGTGCCTGGAGTTTTCCGGGGGTAAATACGCAGTATTTT.

The chain combines TRBV12-3 or TRBV12-4 with TRBJ2-2; D uncertain. The ends were cut back, 6 bases at V and 8 bases at J, with 10 bases in the middle. The length of the CDR3 is 12 residues. The CDR3 DNA follows: TGTGCCAGCAGCCCTTTTTTGGGGGAGCTGTTTTTT. The encoded protein is CASSPFLGELFF.

CDR3: CASTHTGVLGEQYF. CDR3 sequence (DNA): TGTGCCAGCACCCACACCGGAGTGCTCGGCGAGCAGTACTTC. The chain uses TRBV27 and TRBJ2-7; D gene unclear. Germline assignment: CDR1 MNHEY and CDR2 SMNVEV (reference sequence). This CDR3 has 14 amino acids. Trimming stripped 7 bases from V and 6 bases from J, with 19 bases between.

This sequence joins TRBV5-8 and TRBJ1-2; 12 bases match TRBD1. This CDR3 contains 16 residues. CDR1 and CDR2 from the germline V gene are SGHTS and YDEGEE. With 7 bases clipped from V and 2 bases from J, the junction kept 9 bases outside the gene matches. CDR3 region: CASFELGQGANYGYTF. In DNA form, the CDR3 reads TGTGCCAGCTTCGAATTGGGACAGGGGGCGAACTATGGCTACACCTTC.